Each of the 25 T cell receptor beta chains below was sequenced from the same sample in a study of monozygotic twins with inflammatory bowel disease. TCRdb processed the 5' RACE reads again and assigns one entry to each CDR3 protein, with no DNA. The sample table sets out about 300,000 distinct CDR3 sequences. Sequenced input: blood. These receptors came from a human donor with ulcerative colitis or Crohn's disease, or a healthy co-twin of an affected twin (not recorded which).

The chain combines TRBV12-3 or TRBV12-4 with TRBJ1-5; TCRdb calls TRBD1, which cannot be checked without DNA. This CDR3 has 14 amino acids. The CDR3 sequence: CASSPTDSSQPQHF.

V and J are TRBV20-1 and TRBJ2-1; no DNA is available, so the TRBD2 call from TCRdb remains unchecked. CDR3 length: 19 residues. Germline CDR1 is DFQATT and CDR2 is SNEGSKA (reference sequence). This chain's CDR3 is CSARDLGSLRGGARNEQFF.

The chain combines TRBV20-1 with TRBJ2-2; the D call from TCRdb, TRBD1, cannot be confirmed without DNA. Germline CDR1 DFQATT, CDR2 SNEGSKA (reference sequence). The CDR3 contains 18 residues. CDR3 amino acids: CSARAADSGPGVTGELFF.

The gene calls are TRBV4-3 and TRBJ1-1. CDR3 length: 16 amino acids. Germline CDR1 LGHNA, CDR2 YSLEER. The CDR3 sequence is CASSQGFGRANTEAFF.

This chain links TRBV6-2 or TRBV6-3 with TRBJ1-2. The CDR3 length is 11 residues. Germline values: CDR1 MNHEY, CDR2 SVGEGT. The CDR3 sequence is CASLSDYGYTF.

CDR3 amino acids: CASSFQSGYSYEQYF. The chain uses TRBV28 and TRBJ2-7. CDR3 length: 15 residues. Germline V gene lookup returns CDR1 MDHEN and CDR2 SYDVKM. The entire variable domain, with the rest obtained from reference TRBV28 and TRBJ2-7, is as follows: DVKVTQSSRYLVKRTGEKVFLECVQDMDHENMFWYRQDPGLGLRLIYFSYDVKMKEKGDIPEGYSVSREKKERFSLILESASTNQTSMYLCASSFQSGYSYEQYFGPGTRLTVT.

V is TRBV20-1 and J is TRBJ1-2. Per germline, CDR1 DFQATT and CDR2 SNEGSKA (reference sequence). The CDR3 length is 13 residues. This CDR3 reads CSASDRASYGYTF.

CDR3 sequence reads: CASSLVGGGLVEQYF. The genes are TRBV7-2 and TRBJ2-7; no DNA is available, so the TRBD2 call from TCRdb remains unchecked. The V gene's germline CDR1 is SGHTA and CDR2 FQGNSA. The CDR3 totals 15 residues.

The rearrangement joins TRBV6-5 to TRBJ2-3; without DNA, the TCRdb call of TRBD1 cannot be checked. This CDR3 has 16 residues. From germline, CDR1 is MNHEY and CDR2 SVGAGI. Here the CDR3 reads CASSYTPDRDSDTQYF.

The chain carries TRBV5-1 and TRBJ2-1; TCRdb's D call of TRBD2 is untestable without DNA. Germline V gene lookup returns CDR1 SGHRS and CDR2 YFSETQ. The CDR3 consists of 16 residues. This chain's CDR3 is CASSLYAGGIFNEQFF.

The rearrangement joins TRBV9 to TRBJ2-5; with no DNA, the TCRdb D assignment of TRBD2 cannot be verified. The CDR3 is 15 residues long. The V gene's germline CDR1 is SGDLS and CDR2 YYNGEE. The CDR3 sequence is CASSISGRSQETQYF. Combining the CDR3 with reference TRBV9 and TRBJ2-5 gives the whole variable domain DSGVTQTPKHLITATGQRVTLRCSPRSGDLSVYWYQQSLDQGLQFLIQYYNGEERAKGNILERFSAQQFPDLHSELNLSSLELGDSALYFCASSISGRSQETQYFGPGTRLLVL.

The chain uses TRBV5-1 and TRBJ2-1; with no DNA, the TCRdb D assignment of TRBD1 cannot be verified. CDR1 is SGHRS, CDR2 YFSETQ, per germline. There are 15 residues in the CDR3. The CDR3 sequence: CAGSSGRGGYNEQFF. Variable domain in full (rest from reference TRBV5-1 and TRBJ2-1): KAGVTQTPRYLIKTRGQQVTLSCSPISGHRSVSWYQQTPGQGLQFLFEYFSETQRNKGNFPGRFSGRQFSNSRSEMNVSTLELGDSALYLCAGSSGRGGYNEQFFGPGTRLTVL.

The rearrangement joins TRBV6-5 to TRBJ2-7; TCRdb returns TRBD1, unconfirmable since there is no DNA. In germline, CDR1 is MNHEY, CDR2 SVGAGI. The CDR3 covers 12 residues. The CDR3 here is CAASDTLTEQYF.

The genes are TRBV9 and TRBJ2-5; TCRdb calls TRBD2, which cannot be checked without DNA. Germline CDR1 is SGDLS and CDR2 is YYNGEE. The CDR3 has 16 amino acids. This chain's CDR3 is CASSELAGGPVETQYF.

The V call is TRBV29-1, the J call TRBJ2-1; TCRdb reports TRBD2, a call that lacks DNA to check it against. CDR1 SQVTM and CDR2 ANQGSEA come from the germline V gene. The CDR3 consists of 15 residues. This chain's CDR3 is CSVPRTSPLGNEQFF.

This chain uses TRBV7-2 with TRBJ1-2; TCRdb designates TRBD1, a call that cannot be tested without DNA. Germline V gene lookup returns CDR1 SGHTA and CDR2 FQGNSA. The CDR3 loop spans 14 amino acids. This CDR3 reads CASSQGTGRYGYTF.

The chain is built from TRBV7-9 and TRBJ2-3; TCRdb designates TRBD1, a call that cannot be tested without DNA. Germline V CDR1 and CDR2: SEHNR, FQNEAQ (reference sequence). The CDR3 has 17 residues. CDR3 loop: CASSPRRVGGGADTQYF.

The V call is TRBV12-3 or TRBV12-4, the J call TRBJ2-7; the TCRdb D gene call, TRBD1, has no DNA to confirm it. The CDR3 totals 13 residues. The CDR3 sequence: CASSRTGGIEQYF.

This chain uses TRBV6-2 or TRBV6-3 with TRBJ1-1; TCRdb indicates TRBD1, and absent DNA this call remains unverified. There are 13 residues in the CDR3. Germline CDR1 reads MNHEY; CDR2 reads SVGEGT. Here the CDR3 reads CASSWGLWTEAFF.

The J gene is TRBJ1-2, the V gene TRBV27; TCRdb names TRBD1, which stays unverified in the absence of DNA. CDR3 length: 12 residues. CDR1 is MNHEY and CDR2 is SMNVEV in the germline V gene (reference sequence). The CDR3 protein is CASDASTGGYTF.

The chain has TRBV4-3 and TRBJ2-3; the TCRdb call, TRBD1, lacks DNA for checking. CDR1 and CDR2 from the germline V gene are LGHNA and YSLEER. The CDR3 is 16 amino acids. CDR3 sequence: CASSQSYRGRTDTQYF.

The chain links TRBV30 to TRBJ2-5; TCRdb's D call of TRBD2 is untestable without DNA. Per germline, CDR1 GTSNPN and CDR2 SVGIG (reference sequence). The CDR3 extends over 13 amino acids. The CDR3 protein is CAWSVQGRETQYF.

V gene TRBV19 combines with J gene TRBJ1-5; TCRdb gives TRBD1 as the D gene, but with no DNA this cannot be confirmed. The CDR3 is 14 residues long. The germline gives CDR1 LNHDA, CDR2 SQIVND (reference sequence). CDR3 sequence reads: CASSRDSPHQPQHF.

The J gene is TRBJ2-1, the V gene TRBV12-3 or TRBV12-4; TCRdb picks TRBD2, but there is no DNA to check that call. The CDR3 length is 14 residues. CDR3 sequence: CASTLAGGPSEQFF.

The gene calls are TRBV20-1 and TRBJ2-3. Germline V gives CDR1 DFQATT, CDR2 SNEGSKA (reference sequence). This CDR3 has 14 amino acids. This CDR3 reads CSAKDLASTDTQYF.